This record covers a single TCR beta chain. This clone has a single count. Its antigen remains undetermined. Per-nucleotide qualities are absent, and no much larger clonotype sits a single base away. The label giving this sample's time point can be read as: approximately eleven months on ibrutinib. For TCR beta library preparation, around 1.8 micrograms of genomic DNA were extracted from the cryopreserved PBMCs. Longitudinal blood samples from CLL patients on ibrutinib monotherapy were analyzed using high-throughput TCR beta sequencing. The patients were enrolled in a single-center, open-label phase 2 trial of ibrutinib monotherapy. Each clonotype received, on average, approximately 9.9x coverage in deep resolution sequencing performed on a MiSeq, where the target depth lay between 1 in 1 million and 1 in 200,000 T cells. The immunoSEQ hsTCRB Kit was used to generate TCR beta libraries. The source study handled its data this way. Data were analyzed with ImmunoSEQ Data Assistant and ImmunoSEQ Analyzer, with V, D and J genes assigned per IMGT definitions. Clonality, with values ranging from 0 to 1, was calculated as one minus the normalized Shannon entropy of productive rearrangement frequencies. Only overrepresented clonotypes making up at least 0.05% of each patient's repertoire were included in the public clonotype analysis. About a dozen repertoires from age-matched healthy donors, obtained from immuneACCESS, served as clonality controls. TCRdb limited this immuneACCESS table to in-frame rearrangements with V and J called. A share of clones is missing; checked studies link under half to unresolved V genes, and the rest is unexplained. V and J calls plus clone size are reproduced from that table; the DNA served to infer D and trimming. The sample has about 68,000 clones on record, 68% of them singletons. The biggest ten clones account for approximately 6% of the sample.

The data stem from a study of cytotoxic CD8 clonotypes in ibrutinib-treated CLL (dated by TCRdb to about 2021). Study-level background: The cohort had some eleven relapsed/refractory and about 15 treatment-naive patients; 17 to 18 were IGHV unmutated. Partial responses were observed in about 25 patients and complete responses in 2; after a median follow-up of around 68 months, remission was maintained in roughly 14 patients and progression was observed in approximately 12. The response samples were drawn at a median of approximately twelve months into treatment, with a range of roughly 6 to 36 months. On average, each sample yielded hundreds of thousands of productive templates and about 100,000 productive rearrangements. Of the 70 to 90 people in the trial, some 28 had longitudinal samples available. Cryopreserved peripheral blood mononuclear cells were collected before treatment, at response, and at either disease progression or sustained remission. Every remission and progressive disease sample was obtained while ibrutinib was still being received by the patients.

Per the germline V gene, LGHNA is the CDR1 and YSLEER is the CDR2. Deletion took 4 bases off V and 5 bases off J, with a span of 15 bases between the germline ends. There are 14 amino acids in the CDR3, from cysteine to phenylalanine inclusive. The entry retains the CDR3 DNA only, 42 bases that are in frame from base 1. Study-wide conclusions, independent of this receptor: At ibrutinib response clonality went up, during sustained remission it held steady, and at progression it dropped back toward baseline. Sampling times were not matched between sustained-remission and progressing patients, and lymph node repertoires were not studied. Public clonotypes were rare and either shrank or stayed stable during treatment, and the rise in clonality at ibrutinib response reflected expansion of private clonotypes. Baseline clonality exceeded that of age-matched healthy donors and correlated strongly with circulating CD8+ T-cell counts.

This TCR was sampled from a human donor with chronic lymphocytic leukemia. This chain joins TRBV4-3 to TRBJ2-7, with a weak D call of TRBD1 (5 bases match). The sequenced sample was PBMCs, obtained after 12 months of ibrutinib treatment. The CDR3 reads CASSRQNQQDEQYF. The nucleotides are TGCGCCAGCAGCCGGCAAAACCAACAGGACGAGCAGTACTTC.